A single TCR beta chain is shown here with its context. Expressed TCRB transcripts were sequenced because the entire RNA isolate underwent reverse transcription. The repertoire was sequenced with immunoSEQ multiplex PCR; TCRdb's copy has only in-frame clones and lacks some. There are 200,000 to 250,000 clones in the sample; 55% to 70% occur only once, and almost 0.055% lies in the top ten. The sample comes from a study of beta chain features in type 1 diabetes. Germline CDR1 and CDR2: SEHNR and FQNEAQ (reference sequence). CDR3 size: 15 residues. The ends lost 5 bases at V and 4 bases at J; junction bases unmatched: 5.

The specimen sequenced was naive CD4+ T cells from blood. The receptor comes from a man aged 25-45 years in good health. The chain couples TRBV7-9 to TRBJ2-5; 12 bases map to TRBD1. The CDR3 nucleotides read TGTGCCAGCAGCCGGGGACAGGGGGCCGGAGAGACCCAGTACTTC. Protein: CASSRGQGAGETQYF. The full variable domain, completed using reference TRBV7-9 and TRBJ2-5, is DTGVSQNPRHKITKRGQNVTFRCDPISEHNRLYWYRQTLGQGPEFLTYFQNEAQLEKSRLLSDRFSAERPKGSFSTLEIQRTEQGDSAMYLCASSRGQGAGETQYFGPGTRLLVL.